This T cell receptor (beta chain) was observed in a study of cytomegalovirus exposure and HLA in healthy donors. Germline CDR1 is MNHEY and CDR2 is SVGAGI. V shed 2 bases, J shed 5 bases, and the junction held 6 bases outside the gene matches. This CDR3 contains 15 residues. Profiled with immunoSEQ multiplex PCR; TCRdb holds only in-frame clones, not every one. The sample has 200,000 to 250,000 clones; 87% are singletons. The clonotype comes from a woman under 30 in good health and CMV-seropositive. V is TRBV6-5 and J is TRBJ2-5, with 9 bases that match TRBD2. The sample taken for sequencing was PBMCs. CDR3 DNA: TGTGCCAGCAGTTACGAGCGGGGGGCGCAGGAGACCCAGTACTTC. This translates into CASSYERGAQETQYF.